This record covers a single TCR beta chain. No cognate antigen has been identified for it. Within one base of it there is no much larger clone, and no base qualities were kept. These data originate in a study of cytomegalovirus exposure and HLA in healthy donors (TCRdb year 2017). Turning to the overall study: According to an earlier analysis of 450 to 650 of the donors, 150 million to 200 million T cells yielded 117 million unique TCR beta sequences and more than 250 Gb of sequence data. Around 320 gigabases of sequencing data and tens of millions of unique TCR sequences were included in an early release covering roughly 700 HLA-typed donors. Of the 300 to 500 genotyped donors, 65% to 90% were placed in the genetic ancestry cluster associated with self-reported Caucasian donors. The study aimed to test whether signatures of past pathogen exposure could be identified by cataloging public T cell receptors. The study used immunosequencing to profile the T cell repertoires of some 600 subjects and linked those repertoires to cytomegalovirus serostatus. A separate validation cohort of roughly 130 different subjects was used in addition to the roughly 640-subject first cohort. High-throughput TCR immunosequencing, statistical association of individual TCRs with disease status, and machine learning were combined to predict cytomegalovirus infection status. In a later analysis, previously published TCR beta repertoires from 550 to 700 donors were re-analyzed and high-resolution HLA genotyping was added so that TCR occurrence patterns could be studied. The later analysis used no new phenotypic data to find candidate immune exposures, relying instead on TCR beta sequences and their occurrence across donors. To decide whether each TCR beta V gene segment behaved as functional or pseudogenic, an earlier analysis of nearly 600 of the donors relied on high-throughput TCR beta sequencing. Donor age, sex, ethnicity and CMV serostatus were compiled alongside the repertoire data. Genome-wide SNP genotypes for about 60% of the 666 donors were used in a later genetic analysis, which treated that subset as a discovery cohort. Every discovery cohort repertoire had been produced on one sequencing platform. Class I and class II HLA loci were covered by the typing at four-digit resolution. The number of typed donors differed by locus: roughly 620-630 for A, B, C, DRB1 and DQB1; 522 for DQA1; approximately 600 for DPA1; and around 470 for DPB1. Roughly 5 DR-DQ haplotypes were handled as single units for association and clustering because linkage in the cohort was strong. Among a few hundred genotyped donors of the cohort, an average of approximately 250,000 unique TCR beta nucleotide sequences were sequenced per donor, approximately 20% of them non-productive. Results and caveats for the whole study, not just this receptor: In a later analysis, TCR association rates were found to vary across HLA loci, with the most associated TCRs seen for DRB1 alleles and the fewest for HLA-C alleles. A group of highly shared sequence variants was considered likely to be a technical artifact of the sequencing pipeline. The cohort was sequenced for TCR beta chains only, and without alpha or paired-chain data the features that could be detected were limited. Because counts were too low, fewer than 20 rarely observed V segments, including chromosome 9 orphons, were excluded from the earlier analysis of some 540 of the donors. While some public TCRs were present in many individuals, most TCR sequences turned up only very rarely across donors. In the study, about 150 TCR beta chains were listed as associated with cytomegalovirus. It was suggested by the authors that the approach could potentially be generalized to other disease states and immunological phenotypes. A further reported finding was that TCR beta sequences accurately predicted the HLA-A and HLA-B alleles for most subjects in the first cohort. In an earlier analysis of around 600 of the donors, most TCR beta V segments appeared in productive rearrangements about 87% or about 30% of the time, broadly matching IMGT annotations. A later genetic analysis reported fewer N-insertions in productive TCRs among donors in an Asian-associated ancestry cluster than the approximately 700-donor mean. A later analysis found that HLA-associated TCR beta chains were more clonally expanded and had lower generation probabilities than equally common non-associated chains. In a later analysis, several top co-occurrence clusters were reported to appear linked to parvovirus B19, influenza, CMV and Epstein-Barr virus. Three of the identified cytomegalovirus-associated TCR beta chains were confirmed in vitro to be specific for cytomegalovirus antigens. When HLA alleles, especially DR and DQ, strongly co-occurred, TCR associations were difficult to assign to individual alleles. Because HLA typing was unavailable for some donors at each locus, only the typed subset was used in association tests. A later analysis found that most CMV-associated TCR beta chains appeared HLA-restricted, with HLA associations seemingly driven largely by CMV exposure. Some IMGT-functional V segments, including TRBV6-2 and TRBV6-3, could not be distinguished by the 87-base-pair reads and were therefore excluded. The only immune exposure information available for the cohort was CMV serostatus. Linkage disequilibrium might explain the correlated functional status among segregating V segments, but an unknown experimental factor could not be ruled out. A later genetic analysis associated a missense DCLRE1C variant with V-gene and J-gene trimming of TCR beta chains, and an independent cohort replicated the association. Roughly uniform sequencing depth across donors was assumed in presence/absence analyses, although this assumption may not hold. Specific HLA alleles were associated with 15,000 to 20,000 TCR beta sequences at a false discovery rate of 0.05 in a later analysis. The classifier was reported to diagnose cytomegalovirus status with high specificity and sensitivity in both the original cohort and the validation cohort.

The cohort consisted of some 730 healthy bone marrow donors. At the time of sampling, all cohort members were nominally healthy, though unrecorded immune exposures were likely present. The donor was CMV seronegative and was included in the group of 352 seronegative cohort members. Every donor gave a peripheral blood sample, and the peripheral blood mononuclear cells from that sample were used for TCR beta sequencing. The Qiagen DNeasy Blood Extraction Kit was used to extract genomic DNA from the blood cell samples. Receptor libraries were prepared by the immunoSEQ multiplex PCR assay. A mixture of 60 forward primers for TCR Vbeta segments and 13 reverse primers for TCR Jbeta segments was used in the multiplex PCR. Amplification of the CDR3 region of rearranged TCR beta genes was performed with a multiplex PCR assay on genomic DNA. The Illumina HiSeq System was used to sequence the amplified TCR beta libraries as 87-base-pair reads. In the paper's pipeline: In a later analysis, some 80 million unique TCR beta chains were counted across the roughly 670 repertoires, and around 10 million of these chains were shared by at least two donors. Raw reads were error-corrected and collapsed into unique sequences by a nearest-neighbor algorithm in which closely related sequences were merged to remove PCR and sequencing errors. CDR3 sequences were aligned to IMGT reference sequences to assign V, D and J gene segments. For a sequence to be retained, at least a six-nucleotide match to both a V gene segment and a J gene segment was required. Rearrangements were called productive when the CDR3 lacked stop codons and stayed in frame with V and J; all others were non-productive. CDR3 was defined by IMGT convention, running from the second conserved V-encoded cysteine to the conserved J-encoded phenylalanine. In an earlier analysis of more than 550 of the donors, sequences lacking an unambiguous match to a single V gene segment were excluded. An earlier analysis of approximately 590 of the donors called V segments functional above 56.7% productive rearrangements and segregating when the between-donor standard deviation exceeded 5%. A statistical classification framework was developed to diagnose cytomegalovirus status using the catalog of TCR beta chain sequences. In a later analysis, TCR nucleotide sequences were compared against IMGT/GENE-DB human TR gene sequences so that V and J genes could be assigned. In a later analysis, CDR3 sequences and most-parsimonious VDJ recombination scenarios were assigned using the TCRdist pipeline. In a later analysis, each TCR beta chain was defined by its CDR3 amino acid sequence together with its V-gene family, and reads without a unique V-gene family were excluded. A later analysis removed 592 highly shared, low-generation-probability nucleotide sequences to deal with suspected cross-contamination and a sequencing artifact. In a later analysis, a clonal expansion index was calculated for each public chain from normalized within-repertoire ranks of inferred template counts. Generation probabilities in a later analysis came from a VDJ recombination model fitted to out-of-frame rearrangements, and those results were checked against IGoR. Hypergeometric tests were used in a later analysis to score TCR-TCR, TCR-HLA and TCR-CMV co-occurrence, with a repertoire-size bias correction applied to the TCR pairs. In a later analysis, false discovery rates were estimated by permuting HLA or CMV assignments 20 times. A later analysis grouped co-occurring TCRs with DBSCAN, adding TCRdist sequence similarity when clustering within HLA-allele-positive subsets. Co-occurrence clustering excluded repertoires with fewer than 30,000 or more than 120,000 public chains, plus five with anomalous nucleotide sharing. TCRdb holds this immuneACCESS table with in-frame rearrangements only. Some clones are missing; in checked studies, unresolved V genes explain under half, and the rest has no known cause. V, J and clone size are those of that table, while D and trimming were read from the DNA. The sample table records about 180,000 clones; less than 90% of these occur just once. The ten largest clones represent about 1% of the sample.

Trimming takes 3 bases off V and 9 bases off J; junction bases not matched to a gene: 4. The germline V gene (reference sequence) supplies CDR1 LNHDA and CDR2 SQIVND. CDR3 length: 14 amino acids, cysteine to phenylalanine. Only CDR3 DNA is held: 42 bases, read in frame from base 1. The clonotype comes from a young man in good health and CMV-seronegative. The chain is made from TRBV19 and TRBJ1-6, and 8 junction bases match TRBD1. The sequencing sample was made of PBMCs. The CDR3 here reads CASSITGGGSPLHF. At the DNA level, the sequence is TGTGCCAGTAGTATTACAGGGGGAGGTTCACCCCTCCACTTT. Extended through the reference TRBV19 and TRBJ1-6 proteins, this CDR3 yields the full variable domain: DGGITQSPKYLFRKEGQNVTLSCEQNLNHDAMYWYRQDPGQGLRLIYYSQIVNDFQKGDIAEGYSVSREKKESFPLTVTSAQKNPTAFYLCASSITGGGSPLHFGNGTRLTVT.